The rows below give T cell receptor beta chains drawn from one sample of a study of T-cell reconstitution after alpha-beta-depleted transplantation in children. TCRdb re-called the PCR reads with MiXCR, one entry per CDR3 protein. The sample records 550,000 to 800,000 distinct CDR3 sequences, around 13% being singletons. This specimen consisted of PBMCs, obtained before TCRalphabeta/CD19-depleted stem cell transplant. These receptors all come from a girl aged 2 to 9 with congenital amegakaryocytic thrombocytopenia, due to receive a stem cell transplant. Each CDR3 is given with its conserved first and last residue. The D gene is left open where the match is weak. For some rows the clone size is stated as once, few or many, or as a class when expanded; others skip it.

size: many
length: 15
V: TRBV5-1
D: TRBD2
CDR3: CASSLVTSGANEQFF

size: many
length: 13
V: TRBV27
D: .
CDR3: CASSFPWGNEQFF

size: few
length: 22
V: TRBV28
D: TRBD2
CDR3: CASSFQLPGVAGGPFSRETQYF

size: .
length: 13
V: TRBV19
D: .
CDR3: CASSNRFGQPQHF

size: .
length: 12
V: TRBV27
D: .
CDR3: CASSFGKDEQFF

size: many
length: 13
V: TRBV20-1
D: .
CDR3: CSASQGFIGRAFF

size: many
length: 15
V: TRBV28
D: TRBD2
CDR3: CASSAIAGSQETQYF

size: many
length: 16
V: TRBV12-3/TRBV12-4
D: TRBD1
CDR3: CASSWDRPASGNTIYF

size: .
length: 17
V: TRBV25-1
D: TRBD1
CDR3: CASSETSAEGATGELFF

size: many
length: 15
V: TRBV5-1
D: .
CDR3: CASSPRTGGNYEQYF

size: few
length: 14
V: TRBV6-1
D: .
CDR3: CASSEPTRRYEQFF

size: .
length: 13
V: TRBV20-1
D: TRBD1
CDR3: CSARLRGREKLFF

size: many
length: 13
V: TRBV4-2
D: .
CDR3: CASSQERRDIKYF

size: many
length: 15
V: TRBV7-6
D: .
CDR3: CASSYYAGPYNEQFF

size: many
length: 14
V: TRBV7-9
D: .
CDR3: CASSYGQLYNEQFF

size: many
length: 15
V: TRBV5-1
D: .
CDR3: CASSFSGISYNEQFF

size: many
length: 17
V: TRBV5-1
D: .
CDR3: CASSPVWPGRGNYGYTF

size: .
length: 16
V: TRBV4-1
D: .
CDR3: CASSQGIIRGDTEAFF

size: few
length: 14
V: TRBV7-9
D: .
CDR3: CASSLGRQYNEQFF

size: few
length: 14
V: TRBV11-2
D: TRBD2
CDR3: CASSFRGGKETQYF

size: .
length: 14
V: TRBV7-6
D: .
CDR3: CASSHGGGFGGYTF

size: few
length: 14
V: TRBV7-6
D: TRBD1
CDR3: CASSSETGLNTQYF

size: few
length: 16
V: TRBV7-9
D: .
CDR3: CASSYVPGLTNEKLFF

size: many
length: 16
V: TRBV24-1
D: TRBD2
CDR3: CATSDHGQAGAGELFF

size: many
length: 14
V: TRBV20-1
D: .
CDR3: CSASQEWAQETQYF

size: .
length: 17
V: TRBV7-9
D: .
CDR3: CASSPRTGGNVADTQYF

size: many
length: 11
V: TRBV20-1
D: .
CDR3: CSASQGAEQYF

size: many
length: 14
V: TRBV5-1
D: TRBD2
CDR3: CASSFLAGNNEQFF

size: few
length: 18
V: TRBV20-1
D: TRBD2
CDR3: CSARAPGLAVTSTDTQYF

size: many
length: 16
V: TRBV29-1
D: TRBD2
CDR3: CSVQSSGRAYQETQYF

size: .
length: 15
V: TRBV20-1
D: .
CDR3: CSARAAYPDTDTQYF

size: few
length: 13
V: TRBV7-6
D: .
CDR3: CASSLPLGHTQYF

size: few
length: 15
V: TRBV28
D: .
CDR3: CASSLSGSPSYEQYF

size: many
length: 13
V: TRBV3-1
D: .
CDR3: CASSSPGTDTQYF

size: many
length: 13
V: TRBV11-3
D: .
CDR3: CASSFTGYNEQFF

size: .
length: 15
V: TRBV12-3/TRBV12-4
D: .
CDR3: CASRDRRVNNSPLHF

size: many
length: 16
V: TRBV20-1
D: TRBD2
CDR3: CSAPGLAASTYNEQFF

size: few
length: 15
V: TRBV27
D: .
CDR3: CASRRNSIGSSPLHF

size: .
length: 15
V: TRBV7-6
D: .
CDR3: CASSRGTDNTGELFF

size: many
length: 13
V: TRBV20-1
D: .
CDR3: CSASTSSYNEQFF

size: many
length: 13
V: TRBV10-3
D: TRBD1
CDR3: CAITSGGGNEQFF

size: .
length: 12
V: TRBV12-3/TRBV12-4
D: .
CDR3: CASWGGGDEQFF

size: many
length: 11
V: TRBV29-1
D: .
CDR3: CSVADSYGYTF

size: many
length: 16
V: TRBV5-1
D: .
CDR3: CASSLAAGYPSNEQFF

size: .
length: 14
V: TRBV27
D: TRBD1
CDR3: CASSLLGTADTQYF

size: many
length: 13
V: TRBV20-1
D: TRBD1
CDR3: CSARGTGGTEAFF

size: many
length: 15
V: TRBV20-1
D: TRBD1
CDR3: CSARWTGGSNQPQHF

size: many
length: 15
V: TRBV7-7
D: .
CDR3: CASSLAAGKGNEQFF

size: many
length: 15
V: TRBV4-1
D: TRBD2
CDR3: CASSQDSGGSYEQFF

size: few
length: 11
V: TRBV15
D: .
CDR3: CATSSGGHQFF

size: few
length: 15
V: TRBV4-1
D: TRBD2
CDR3: CASSNPGTILYTQYF

size: once
length: 15
V: TRBV6-1
D: TRBD1
CDR3: CASSDLGQARQPQHF

size: many
length: 13
V: TRBV29-1
D: TRBD2
CDR3: CSVRTSGAYEQYF

size: many
length: 13
V: TRBV7-2
D: .
CDR3: CASSLQGWDEQYF

size: few
length: 15
V: TRBV20-1
D: .
CDR3: CSALSTRPGSYEQYF

size: .
length: 12
V: TRBV18
D: .
CDR3: CGSSPGKTEAFF

size: few
length: 14
V: TRBV27
D: .
CDR3: CASSLSQAYNEQFF